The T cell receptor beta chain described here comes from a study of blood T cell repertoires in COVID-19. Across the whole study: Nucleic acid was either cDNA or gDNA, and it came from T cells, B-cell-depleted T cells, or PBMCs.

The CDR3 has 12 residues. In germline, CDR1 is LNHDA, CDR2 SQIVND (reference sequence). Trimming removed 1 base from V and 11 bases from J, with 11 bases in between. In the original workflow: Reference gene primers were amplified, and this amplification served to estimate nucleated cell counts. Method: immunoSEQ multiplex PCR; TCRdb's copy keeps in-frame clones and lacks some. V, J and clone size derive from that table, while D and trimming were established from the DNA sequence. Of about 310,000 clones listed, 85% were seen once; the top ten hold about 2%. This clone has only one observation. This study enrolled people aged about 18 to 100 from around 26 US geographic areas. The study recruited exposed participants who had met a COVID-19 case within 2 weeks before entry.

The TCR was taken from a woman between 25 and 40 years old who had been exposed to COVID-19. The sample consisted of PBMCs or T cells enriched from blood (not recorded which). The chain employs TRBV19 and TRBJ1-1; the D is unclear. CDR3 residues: CASSIVNKRAFF. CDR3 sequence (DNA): TGTGCCAGTAGTATAGTTAACAAGAGGGCTTTCTTT.